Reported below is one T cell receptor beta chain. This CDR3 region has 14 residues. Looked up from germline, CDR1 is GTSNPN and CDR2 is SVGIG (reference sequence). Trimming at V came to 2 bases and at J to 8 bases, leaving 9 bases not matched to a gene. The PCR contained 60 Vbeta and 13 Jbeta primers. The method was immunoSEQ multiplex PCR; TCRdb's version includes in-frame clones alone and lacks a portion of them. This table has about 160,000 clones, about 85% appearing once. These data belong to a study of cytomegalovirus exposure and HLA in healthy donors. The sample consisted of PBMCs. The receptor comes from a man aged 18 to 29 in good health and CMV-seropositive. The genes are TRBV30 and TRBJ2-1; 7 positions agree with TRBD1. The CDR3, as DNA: TGTGCCTGGAGTACACCCACCGACAGGGATGAGCAGTTCTTC. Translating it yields CAWSTPTDRDEQFF.